The subject of this entry is one T cell receptor (beta chain). Its antigen remains unidentified. Data came from a NextSeq 550. The Human TCR Profiling Kit (MiLaboratory) was used to prepare UMI-labeled 5' RACE TRB cDNA libraries. The full amount of extracted RNA was used for cDNA synthesis, and the full amount of resulting cDNA was used for PCR amplification. Libraries were prepared in parallel with an identical number of PCR cycles. As for the original processing: With a requirement of at least two reads per UMI, MIGEC and MiXCR extracted about 49,000 +/- 11,000 unique UMI-labeled TRB cDNA molecules per library. An average of about 40,000 +/- 10,000 functional in-frame TRB CDR3 nucleotide clonotypes without stop codons was found per library. After each sample was downsampled to 5000 UMI-labeled TRB molecules, VDJtools was used to calculate diversity metrics such as normalized Shannon-Wiener and Chao1. VDJtools was used to calculate clonotype-size-weighted physicochemical properties of the central five CDR3 residues, namely interaction energy, strength, volume and Kidera factor 4. TCRdb reprocessed the reads and lists each CDR3 protein sequence as a single entry, with no DNA. In this record, the V and J calls reflect TCRdb's handling and not the investigators' own analysis. For this sample, the table gives 130,000 to 150,000 distinct CDR3 sequences. Roughly 0.28% of the sample lies in the top ten.

The CDR3 goes from the cysteine to the phenylalanine over 11 residues. DNA was not recorded. Taken from the germline V gene (reference sequence), the CDR1 and CDR2 loops are MNHNY and SVGAGI. This entry belongs to a study of CXCR3-negative and CXCR3-positive naive CD8 T cells (dated by TCRdb to between 2019 and 2020). With respect to the entire study: In total, 130 million to 150 million TRB reads were obtained, which works out to roughly 1.5 +/- 0.3 million reads per library. Naive subsets from 5 or 6 donors and memory cells from 3 donors were included in the TRBV-TRBJ cluster analysis. The diversity and physicochemical repertoire analyses included more than ten donors pooled from two independent experiments.

The paper's findings and limits, for the study overall: Because surface CD5, which has been linked to self-reactivity in mice, was comparable between naive subsets, TCR interaction strength was also inferred from TRB CDR3 physicochemical properties. Similar TRBV-TRBJ usage was shown by naive CXCR3-negative and CXCR3-positive cells from the same donor, whereas distinct patterns were shown by memory cells. CXCR3 expression partially decreased after cryopreservation, so most assays used freshly isolated PBMCs. Both naive subsets had comparably high repertoire diversity, while memory CD8+ T cells had much lower repertoire diversity. Compared with CXCR3-negative naive cells, CXCR3-positive naive cells had TRB CDR3s with higher hydrophobicity (lower Kidera factor 4), lower energy, and higher strength and volume indices.

For every CD8+ T cell subset, 300,000 cells were flow-sorted straight into RLT lysis buffer, and each subset was sorted in triplicate. Naive CD8+ T cells were defined stringently as CD45RO-CCR7+CD27+CD95- to exclude memory contaminants. Peripheral blood mononuclear cells were isolated from buffy coats using standard density gradient centrifugation. A FACSAria III was used to flow-sort naive CXCR3-negative and CXCR3-positive CD8+ T cells. Total RNA was extracted from sorted cells with an RNeasy Mini Kit. The chain was built from TRBV6-6 and TRBJ2-2. Sequenced input: naive CXCR3+ CD8+ T cells from blood. The meaning of the sample's cell subset or site label: CD45RO-CCR7+CD27+CD95- naive CD8+ T cells expressing CXCR3 (TNR3+). The receptor comes from a human donor in good health. Some clones in this sample may be carry-over from other donors' samples. The CDR3 sequence is CASTTPGELFF.